This TCR beta chain came from a study of blood T cell repertoires in COVID-19. Study summary: Spain, Italy and the United States supplied samples that represented acute and convalescent COVID-19.

Seattle cases were enrolled at active infection and followed longitudinally. Sequencing was performed with immunoSEQ multiplex PCR; in TCRdb, only in-frame clones are kept and a portion is missing. The table includes roughly 380,000 clones, approximately 89% detected once. With 0 bases clipped from V and 5 bases from J, the junction kept 8 bases outside the gene matches. This CDR3 spans 18 amino acids. Germline CDR1 is MDHEN and CDR2 is SYDVKM. This receptor was obtained from a woman aged 40 to 49 with COVID-19, enrolled during active disease. The specimen sequenced was peripheral blood. The chain carries TRBV28 and TRBJ2-2; 11 nucleotides match TRBD2. Here the CDR3 DNA reads TGTGCCAGCAGTTTATGGGAGCTAGCGGGGGGTCGAACCGGGGAGCTGTTTTTT. Its protein product is CASSLWELAGGRTGELFF. Full variable domain (rest looked up from reference TRBV28 and TRBJ2-2): DVKVTQSSRYLVKRTGEKVFLECVQDMDHENMFWYRQDPGLGLRLIYFSYDVKMKEKGDIPEGYSVSREKKERFSLILESASTNQTSMYLCASSLWELAGGRTGELFFGEGSRLTVL.